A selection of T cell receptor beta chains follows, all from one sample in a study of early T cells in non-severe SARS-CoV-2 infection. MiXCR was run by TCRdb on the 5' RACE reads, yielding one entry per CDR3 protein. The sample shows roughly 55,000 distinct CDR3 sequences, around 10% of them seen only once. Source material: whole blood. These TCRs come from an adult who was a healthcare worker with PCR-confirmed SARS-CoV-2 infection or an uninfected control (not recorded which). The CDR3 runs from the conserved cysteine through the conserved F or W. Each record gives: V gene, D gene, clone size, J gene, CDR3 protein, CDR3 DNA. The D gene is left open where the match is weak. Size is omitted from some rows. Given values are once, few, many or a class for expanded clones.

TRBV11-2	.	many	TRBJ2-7	CASSSGRGTYEQYF	TGTGCCAGCAGCTCCGGACGGGGAACCTACGAGCAGTACTTC
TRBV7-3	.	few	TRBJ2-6	CASSLIGSAGANVLTF	TGTGCCAGCAGCTTAATCGGGTCAGCTGGGGCCAACGTCCTGACTTTC
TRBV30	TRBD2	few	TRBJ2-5	CAWSVTSVLQETQYF	TGTGCCTGGAGTGTCACTAGCGTACTACAAGAGACCCAGTACTTC
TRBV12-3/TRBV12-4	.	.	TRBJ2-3	CASSPGGYTDTQYF	TGTGCCAGCAGTCCAGGGGGGTACACAGATACGCAGTATTTT
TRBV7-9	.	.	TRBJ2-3	CVSSLDPSTDTQYF	TGTGTCAGCAGCTTAGATCCTAGCACAGATACGCAGTATTTT
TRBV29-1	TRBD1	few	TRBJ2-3	CSVGGRAGGRADTQYF	TGCAGCGTTGGCGGTCGGGCAGGGGGTCGAGCAGATACGCAGTATTTT
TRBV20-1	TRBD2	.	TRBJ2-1	CSARDESGLADNEQFF	TGCAGTGCTAGAGATGAGAGCGGGCTAGCGGACAATGAGCAGTTCTTC
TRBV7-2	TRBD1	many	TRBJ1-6	CASSPSPRTGYSPLHF	TGTGCCAGCAGCCCGTCCCCGAGGACAGGGTATTCACCCCTCCACTTT
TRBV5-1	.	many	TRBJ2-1	CASSLDGRVEEQFF	TGCGCCAGCAGCTTGGATGGCAGGGTGGAGGAGCAGTTCTTC
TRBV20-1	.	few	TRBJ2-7	CSAPRSGMTDEQYF	TGCAGTGCACCTCGGTCGGGGATGACAGACGAGCAGTACTTC
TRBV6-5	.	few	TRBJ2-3	CASSYLGRDTQYF	TGTGCCAGCAGTTATCTAGGCCGTGATACGCAGTATTTT
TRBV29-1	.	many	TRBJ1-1	CSVETGNTEAFF	TGCAGCGTTGAGACAGGGAACACTGAAGCTTTCTTT
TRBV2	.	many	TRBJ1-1	CASNRLGTEAFF	TGTGCCAGTAATCGATTGGGGACTGAAGCTTTCTTT
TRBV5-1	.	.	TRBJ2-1	CASSSPLSLYNEQFF	TGCGCCAGCAGCTCTCCGCTTAGCCTCTACAATGAGCAGTTCTTC
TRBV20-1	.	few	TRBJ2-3	CSARDRADLTDTQYF	TGCAGTGCTAGAGATCGAGCGGACCTCACAGATACGCAGTATTTT
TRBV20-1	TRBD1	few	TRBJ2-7	CSARDLRTGPGEQYF	TGCAGTGCTAGAGATCTCAGGACAGGGCCCGGGGAGCAGTACTTC
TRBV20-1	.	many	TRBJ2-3	CSARDRKGWDTQYF	TGCAGTGCTAGAGATCGAAAGGGCTGGGATACGCAGTATTTT
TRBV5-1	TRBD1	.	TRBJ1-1	CASSFPGTGVPTEAFF	TGCGCCAGCAGCTTTCCCGGGACAGGGGTCCCCACTGAAGCTTTCTTT
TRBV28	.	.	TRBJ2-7	CASTVGGYEQYF	TGTGCCAGCACCGTGGGCGGATACGAGCAGTACTTC